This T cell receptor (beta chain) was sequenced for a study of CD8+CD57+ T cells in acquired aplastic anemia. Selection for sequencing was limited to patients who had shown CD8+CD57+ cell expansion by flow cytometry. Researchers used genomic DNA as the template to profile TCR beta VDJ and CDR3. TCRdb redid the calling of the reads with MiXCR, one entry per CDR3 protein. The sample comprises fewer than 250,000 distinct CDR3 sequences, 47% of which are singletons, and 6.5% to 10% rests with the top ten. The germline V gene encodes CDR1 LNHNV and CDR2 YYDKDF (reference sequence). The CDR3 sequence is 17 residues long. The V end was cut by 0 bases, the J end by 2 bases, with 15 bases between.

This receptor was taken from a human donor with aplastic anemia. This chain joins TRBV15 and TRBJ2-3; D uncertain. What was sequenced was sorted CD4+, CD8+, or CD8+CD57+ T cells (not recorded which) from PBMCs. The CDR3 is CATSRDRRAGNTDTQYF. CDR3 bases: TGTGCCACCAGCAGAGATCGAAGGGCTGGTAACACAGATACGCAGTATTTT.